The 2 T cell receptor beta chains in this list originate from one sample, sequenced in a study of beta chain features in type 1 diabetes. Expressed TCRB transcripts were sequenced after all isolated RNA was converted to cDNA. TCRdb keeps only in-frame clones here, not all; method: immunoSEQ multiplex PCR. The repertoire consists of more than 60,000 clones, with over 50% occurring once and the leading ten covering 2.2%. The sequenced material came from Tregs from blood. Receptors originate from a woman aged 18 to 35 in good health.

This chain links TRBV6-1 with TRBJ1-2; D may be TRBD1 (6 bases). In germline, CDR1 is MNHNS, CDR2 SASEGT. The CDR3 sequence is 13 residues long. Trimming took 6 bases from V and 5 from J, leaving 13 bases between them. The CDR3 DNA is TGTGCCAGCAGAGGCCAGGGGTGGTATGGCTACACCTTC. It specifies CASRGQGWYGYTF.

The CDR3 is CASKRAGNEQYF. As DNA, the CDR3 is TGTGCCAGCAAACGGGCGGGCAACGAGCAGTACTTC. V gene TRBV2 combines with J gene TRBJ2-7; D is possibly TRBD2 (5 bases). Trimming cost V 7 bases and J 5 bases, with 12 bases left between them. CDR1 is SNHLY and CDR2 is FYNNEI in the germline V gene. This CDR3 has 12 amino acids.